This T cell receptor beta chain stems from a study of memory B cells and T cells in multiple sclerosis (dated by TCRdb to the late 2010s). Broadly, across the study: The study compared TCR beta repertoires of autoproliferating peripheral T cells with brain lesion-infiltrating T cells in multiple sclerosis patients. TCR sequencing involved a couple of multiple sclerosis patients from whom brain lesions at autopsy or brain-infiltrating cells from biopsy were available.

The CDR3, cysteine through phenylalanine, is 17 amino acids long. Only the CDR3 DNA stays, 51 bases, in frame from base 1. CDR1 is given as MNHNS and CDR2 as SASEGT, both from the germline V gene. V lost 1 base and J lost 2 bases; the stretch between them is 16 bases long. Beyond this particular receptor, the publication reports: Because clone-set sizes varied across compartments, the counts of shared clonotypes were affected, making normalization necessary.

After CFSE-labeled PBMCs were cultured without a stimulus, the autoproliferating (CFSEdim) and non-proliferating (CFSEhi) T cell fractions were sequenced separately. Altogether, around 50 million CFSE-labeled PBMCs were kept in culture for 6 to 7 days with no stimulus, after which the replicate wells were combined. Labeling of PBMCs used 0.5 to 0.65 uM CFSE, and the cells were then grown in serum-free AIM-V medium with no exogenous stimuli added. PBMCs were isolated by Ficoll density gradient centrifugation and cryopreserved before use. Live 7-AAD-negative cells were sorted on a FACSAria III, washed with PBS, and frozen at -80 degrees C as dry pellets. With regard to this clone: The target of this receptor is not known. No base quality information exists; no much larger clone differs at one position.

Using the immunoSEQ Platform, TCRbeta CDR3 regions were amplified from extracted genomic DNA. The immunoSEQ assay combined multiplex PCR with high-throughput sequencing and a vendor bioinformatics pipeline. Concerning the study's data processing: Non-productive sequences and CDR3s shorter than 4 amino acids were removed, and clonotype frequencies were recalculated per sample. Shared clonotypes were identified in immunoSEQ Analyzer 2.0 as identical CDR3 amino acid, V gene and J gene sequences. Repertoire overlap was normalized by dividing shared clonotype counts by the product of both clone-set sizes, scaled by 1000 into arbitrary units. TCRdb took this table from immuneACCESS and kept in-frame rearrangements with V and J called. Such tables lack part of the clones; where checked against another copy, unresolved V genes explain under half of the gap, and the rest is unexplained. For V, J and clone size, that table is used; D and trimming come from the DNA. Here the sample has 35,000 to 55,000 clones; roughly 80% occur a single time. About 1.1% of the sample belongs to the ten largest clones.

Specimen: PBMCs from blood kept in culture. The chain is made from TRBV6-1 and TRBJ2-3; the D call is tentative, TRBD1 or TRBD2, as each matches 5 bases. The TCR was taken from a human donor with multiple sclerosis. The CDR3: CASSEDLGVGSTDTQYF. The nucleotide sequence reads TGTGCCAGCAGTGAAGATCTGGGGGTGGGGTCCACAGATACGCAGTATTTT.